A single sample gave rise to the 17 T cell receptor beta chains below, sequenced in a study of CD8+CD57+ T cells in acquired aplastic anemia. The sequenced patients had an expansion of CD8+CD57+ cells seen by flow cytometry. Genomic DNA provided the template from which TCR beta VDJ and CDR3 profiles were obtained. TCRdb recomputed calls from the reads with MiXCR, one row per CDR3 protein. The data contain just over 150,000 distinct CDR3 sequences, less than 50% of them singletons. The sequenced sample consisted of sorted CD4+, CD8+, or CD8+CD57+ T cells (not recorded which) from PBMCs. Receptor source: a human donor with aplastic anemia.

A few counts support this clonotype. The J gene is TRBJ2-7, the V gene TRBV20-1; TRBD2 agrees at 10 bases. Germline CDR1 and CDR2: DFQATT and SNEGSKA (reference sequence). The CDR3 has 16 residues. Losses at the gene ends were 0 bases for V and 6 bases for J; bases not matched to a gene: 11. CDR3 nucleotide sequence: TGCAGTGCTAGAGATCCGCTAGCGGGAGAGGCGGTCGAGCAGTACTTC. It yields the protein CSARDPLAGEAVEQYF.

This sequence joins TRBV4-2 and TRBJ2-7; D not resolved. V was shortened by 4 bases and J by 7 bases, with 29 bases between the two germline ends. Germline CDR1 reads LGHNA; CDR2 reads YNFKEQ. The CDR3 sequence is 18 residues long. CDR3 nucleotide sequence: TGTGCCAGCAGCCCCGCCCTTGACGACATGGGGTCTACGGCGGAGCAGTACTTC. It specifies CASSPALDDMGSTAEQYF.

This clonotype has more than one count but fewer than ten. CDR3 amino acids: CATSRDPGGSTDTQYF. The DNA for the CDR3 is TGTGCCACCAGCAGAGATCCGGGCGGGAGTACCGATACGCAGTATTTT. The chain employs TRBV15 and TRBJ2-3, with TRBD2 matching 7 bases. Germline V CDR1 and CDR2: LNHNV, YYDKDF (reference sequence). Trimming at V came to 0 bases and at J to 6 bases, leaving 9 bases not matched to a gene. This CDR3 has 16 residues.

The V call is TRBV11-1, the J call TRBJ2-3; D is undetermined. V gave up 1 base and J gave up 1 base, with 9 bases separating them. The CDR3 is 15 amino acids. The V gene's germline CDR1 is SGHAT and CDR2 FQDESV (reference sequence). The CDR3 DNA sequence: TGTGCCAGCAGCTTAGAAGGGTATGGCACAGATACGCAGTATTTT. Protein sequence: CASSLEGYGTDTQYF. Looking up the rest from reference TRBV11-1 and TRBJ2-3 gives the full variable domain: EAEVAQSPRYKITEKSQAVAFWCDPISGHATLYWYRQILGQGPELLVQFQDESVVDDSQLPKDRFSAERLKGVDSTLKIQPAELGDSAMYLCASSLEGYGTDTQYFGPGTRLTVL.

This clonotype has a count of ten or more. This chain's CDR3 is CASSPSGGSTDTQYF. The CDR3 DNA follows: TGTGCCAGCAGCCCCAGCGGGGGGAGCACAGATACGCAGTATTTT. The chain couples TRBV7-2 to TRBJ2-3; 9 positions match TRBD2. Germline V gene sequence: CDR1 SGHTA, CDR2 FQGNSA. The CDR3 sequence is 15 residues long. The V gene end was trimmed by 5 bases and the J gene end by 0 bases; junction bases not matched to a gene: 3.

In this sample, this clonotype turned up once. This chain links TRBV29-1 with TRBJ2-3, with a possible D match to TRBD2 (7 bases). The CDR3 totals 13 residues. The V end was cut by 8 bases, the J end by 8 bases, with 20 bases between. Germline CDR1 is SQVTM and CDR2 is ANQGSEA. CDR3: CSTGSGGHGTQYF. The CDR3 DNA reads TGCAGCACTGGTTCCGGGGGGCACGGTACGCAGTATTTT.

This clonotype was detected ten times or more. The gene calls are TRBV14 and TRBJ1-2; TRBD1 matches 7 bases. Germline V CDR1 and CDR2: SGHDN, FVKESK. V dropped 0 bases and J dropped 4; count of bases not matched to a gene: 14. The CDR3 loop spans 18 amino acids. DNA of the CDR3: TGTGCCAGCAGCCAAGACATCTCATGGGACAGCAGTCTCTATGGCTACACCTTC. Translated, it gives CASSQDISWDSSLYGYTF.

The sample holds many counts of this clonotype. V gene TRBV2 combines with J gene TRBJ2-5, with D unresolved. CDR1 and CDR2 (germline): SNHLY, FYNNEI. The CDR3 loop spans 13 amino acids. The V gene lost 3 bases and the J gene lost 4 bases, with 9 bases spanning the gap. CDR3 in DNA: TGTGCCAGCAGTGATTGGGATCGAGAGACCCAGTACTTC. Encoded protein: CASSDWDRETQYF.

J is TRBJ1-2 and V is TRBV30; 11 bases agree with TRBD1. The CDR3 is made up of 13 amino acids. Germline V gives CDR1 GTSNPN, CDR2 SVGIG (reference sequence). Unmatched junction bases numbered 3, after V lost 5 bases and J lost 4 bases. CDR3: CAWGQGALYGYTF. DNA of the CDR3: TGTGCCTGGGGACAGGGGGCTCTCTATGGCTACACCTTC. Filled out from reference TRBV30 and TRBJ1-2, the complete variable domain reads SQTIHQWPATLVQPVGSPLSLECTVEGTSNPNLYWYRQAAGRGLQLLFYSVGIGQISSEVPQNLSASRPQDRQFILSSKKLLLSDSGFYLCAWGQGALYGYTFGSGTRLTVV.

This chain links TRBV19 with TRBJ1-6, with D uncertain. Germline CDR1 and CDR2: LNHDA and SQIVND (reference sequence). Trimming took off 6 bases at V and 7 bases at J, with 10 bases between the two ends. The CDR3 has 13 residues. The CDR3 DNA sequence: TGTGCCAGTAGCACCACTTGGAATTCACCCCTCCACTTT. Residues: CASSTTWNSPLHF.

This clonotype has a handful of counts. This rearrangement joins TRBV20-1 to TRBJ1-4; 8 nucleotides line up with TRBD1. The CDR3 consists of 12 residues. CDR1 is DFQATT, CDR2 SNEGSKA, per germline (reference sequence). J lost 8 bases, V lost 3 bases, and 2 bases had no gene match. The CDR3 protein is CSARTGDEKLFF. Here the CDR3 DNA reads TGCAGTGCTAGGACAGGGGACGAAAAACTGTTTTTT.

V gene TRBV25-1 combines with J gene TRBJ1-1; TRBD1 matches at 10 bases. The V and J ends lost 6 bases and 6 bases, in that order; junction bases with no gene match: 7. This CDR3 region has 14 residues. The V gene's germline CDR1 is MGHDK and CDR2 SYGVNS. The CDR3: CASRRTGGKAEAFF. CDR3 coding DNA: TGTGCCAGCAGGAGGACAGGGGGAAAGGCTGAAGCTTTCTTT.

The table lists this clonotype with a few counts. The gene calls are TRBV30 and TRBJ2-7; no clear D gene. The CDR3 length is 14 residues. The V end lost 1 base, the J end lost 3 bases, and 13 bases lay between the germline ends. CDR1 is GTSNPN, CDR2 SVGIG, per germline (reference sequence). The CDR3 nucleotides are TGTGCCTGGAGTGGCGATGGTCTTCTCTACGAGCAGTACTTC. Translated, it gives CAWSGDGLLYEQYF.

This clonotype was recorded once. The gene calls are TRBV10-3 and TRBJ2-5; D not resolved. Looked up from germline, CDR1 is ENHRY and CDR2 is SYGVKD. The length of the CDR3 is 15 residues. Trimming left V 0 bases short and J 0 bases short, with 8 bases between. CDR3 nucleotides: TGTGCCATCAGTGAGTCGAAAGGGTACCAAGAGACCCAGTACTTC. Residues: CAISESKGYQETQYF.

The chain couples TRBV9 to TRBJ1-1; the match to TRBD1 covers 7 bases. J gave up 1 base and V 4 bases, and 10 bases lay outside the gene matches. The germline CDR1 and CDR2 sequences are SGDLS and YYNGEE. The CDR3 length is 16 residues. The CDR3 DNA reads TGTGCCAGCAGCCCAAGAGGGGGGACAGCGAACACTGAAGCTTTCTTT. This translates into CASSPRGGTANTEAFF.

A remark on this clonotype: This may arise from a read error, as a much more abundant clone is one base away. The chain links TRBV7-2 to TRBJ2-7; no definite D call. This CDR3 is 12 amino acids long. V lost 4 bases and J 9 bases, leaving 13 bases between the germline ends. CDR1 and CDR2 (germline): SGHTA, FQGNSA. CDR3 residues: CASSSRTLRQYF. The CDR3 nucleotides are TGTGCCAGCAGCTCAAGGACCTTGCGGCAGTACTTC.

V and J are TRBV9 and TRBJ1-3; tentatively, D is TRBD1 (5 bases). In germline, CDR1 is SGDLS, CDR2 YYNGEE. The CDR3 sequence is 15 residues long. V was trimmed by 3 bases and J by 0 bases, leaving 10 bases between them. The CDR3 loop is CASSADSSSGNTIYF. The CDR3 DNA reads TGTGCCAGCAGCGCTGACAGTAGCTCTGGAAACACCATATATTTT.